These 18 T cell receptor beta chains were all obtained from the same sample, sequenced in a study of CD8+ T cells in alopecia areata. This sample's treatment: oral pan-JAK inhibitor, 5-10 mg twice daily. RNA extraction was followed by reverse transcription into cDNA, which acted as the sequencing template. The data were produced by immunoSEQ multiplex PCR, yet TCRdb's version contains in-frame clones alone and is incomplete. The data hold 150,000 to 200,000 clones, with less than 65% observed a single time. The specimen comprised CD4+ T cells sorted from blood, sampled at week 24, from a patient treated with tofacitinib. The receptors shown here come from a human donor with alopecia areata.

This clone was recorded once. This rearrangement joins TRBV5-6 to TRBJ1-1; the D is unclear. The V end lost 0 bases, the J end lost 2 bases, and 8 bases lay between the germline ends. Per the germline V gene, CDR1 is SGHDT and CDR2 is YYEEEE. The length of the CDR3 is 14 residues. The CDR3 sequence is CASSLVGPNTEAFF. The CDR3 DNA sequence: TGTGCCAGCAGCTTGGTAGGACCCAACACTGAAGCTTTCTTT.

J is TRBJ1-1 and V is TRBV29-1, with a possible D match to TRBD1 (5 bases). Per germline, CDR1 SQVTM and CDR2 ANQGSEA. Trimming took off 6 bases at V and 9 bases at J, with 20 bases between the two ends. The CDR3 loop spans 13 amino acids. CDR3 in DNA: TGCAGCGTGCATTGGAGACAGAATAGGAAAGCTTTCTTT. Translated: CSVHWRQNRKAFF.

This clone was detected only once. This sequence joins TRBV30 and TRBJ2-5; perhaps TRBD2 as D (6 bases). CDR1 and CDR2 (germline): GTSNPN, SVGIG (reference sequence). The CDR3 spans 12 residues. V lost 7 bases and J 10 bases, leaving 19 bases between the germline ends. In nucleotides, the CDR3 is TGTGCCTCGGACGGCGGTGGGAGGATCCAGTACTTC. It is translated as CASDGGGRIQYF.

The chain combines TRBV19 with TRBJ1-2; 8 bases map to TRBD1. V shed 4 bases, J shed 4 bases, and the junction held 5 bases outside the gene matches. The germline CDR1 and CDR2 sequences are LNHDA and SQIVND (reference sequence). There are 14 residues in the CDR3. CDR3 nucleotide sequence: TGTGCCAGTAGTAGAGAAGGGACAGGCTATGGCTACACCTTC. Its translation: CASSREGTGYGYTF.

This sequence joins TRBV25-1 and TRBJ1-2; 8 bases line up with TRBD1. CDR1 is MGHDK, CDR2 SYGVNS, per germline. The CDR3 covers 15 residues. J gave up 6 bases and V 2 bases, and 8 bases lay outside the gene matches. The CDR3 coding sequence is TGTGCCAGCAGTGAACCGCGGACAGGGCGGAATGGCTACACCTTC. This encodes CASSEPRTGRNGYTF.

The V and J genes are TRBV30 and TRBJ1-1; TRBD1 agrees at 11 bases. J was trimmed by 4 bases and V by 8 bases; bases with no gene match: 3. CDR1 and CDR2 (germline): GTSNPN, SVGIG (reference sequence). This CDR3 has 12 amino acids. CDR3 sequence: CAGDRGGTEAFF. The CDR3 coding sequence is TGTGCCGGGGACAGGGGGGGCACTGAAGCTTTCTTT.

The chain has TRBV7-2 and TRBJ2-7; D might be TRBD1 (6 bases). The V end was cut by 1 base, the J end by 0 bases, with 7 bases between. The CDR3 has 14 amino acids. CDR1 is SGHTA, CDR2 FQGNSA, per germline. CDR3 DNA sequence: TGTGCCAGCAGCTTAGGCAGGGGCTCCTACGAGCAGTACTTC. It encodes CASSLGRGSYEQYF. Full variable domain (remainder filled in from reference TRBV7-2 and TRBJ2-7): GAGVSQSPSNKVTEKGKDVELRCDPISGHTALYWYRQSLGQGLEFLIYFQGNSAPDKSGLPSDRFSAERTGGSVSTLTIQRTQQEDSAVYLCASSLGRGSYEQYFGPGTRLTVT.

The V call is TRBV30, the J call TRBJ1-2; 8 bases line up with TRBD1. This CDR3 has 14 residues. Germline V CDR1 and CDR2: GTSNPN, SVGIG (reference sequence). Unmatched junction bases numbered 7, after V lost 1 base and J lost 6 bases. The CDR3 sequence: CAWSATGDRNGYTF. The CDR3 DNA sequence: TGTGCCTGGAGTGCGACAGGGGATAGAAATGGCTACACCTTC.

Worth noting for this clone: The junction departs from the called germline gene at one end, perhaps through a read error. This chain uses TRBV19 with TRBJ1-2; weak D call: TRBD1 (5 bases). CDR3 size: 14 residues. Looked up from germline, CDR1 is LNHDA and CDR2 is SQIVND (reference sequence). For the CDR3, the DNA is TGCGCCAGTAGCCCCGCCGATGGGACGGTCGGCTACACCTTC. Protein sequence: CASSPADGTVGYTF.

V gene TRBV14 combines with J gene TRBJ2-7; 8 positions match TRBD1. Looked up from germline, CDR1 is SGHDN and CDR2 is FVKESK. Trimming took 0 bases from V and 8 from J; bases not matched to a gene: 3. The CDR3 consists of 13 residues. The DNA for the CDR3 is TGTGCCAGCAGCCAAGATCAGGGGGCGAAGCAGTACTTC. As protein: CASSQDQGAKQYF.

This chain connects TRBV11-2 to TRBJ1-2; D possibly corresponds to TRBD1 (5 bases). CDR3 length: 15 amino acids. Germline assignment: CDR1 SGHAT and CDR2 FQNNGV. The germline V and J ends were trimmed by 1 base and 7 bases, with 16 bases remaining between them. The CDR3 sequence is CASSLAGTGPSGYTF. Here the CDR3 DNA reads TGTGCCAGCAGCTTAGCCGGGACGGGACCTAGTGGCTACACCTTC.

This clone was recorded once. The chain's CDR3 is CASSQAGARNSPLHF. The DNA for the CDR3 is TGTGCCAGCTCCCAGGCAGGGGCTCGGAATTCACCCCTCCACTTT. The V gene is TRBV18, the J gene TRBJ1-6; weak D call: TRBD1 (6 bases). This CDR3 has 15 amino acids. V lost 6 bases and J lost 7, with 16 bases in between. Germline CDR1 and CDR2: KGHSH and LQKENI.

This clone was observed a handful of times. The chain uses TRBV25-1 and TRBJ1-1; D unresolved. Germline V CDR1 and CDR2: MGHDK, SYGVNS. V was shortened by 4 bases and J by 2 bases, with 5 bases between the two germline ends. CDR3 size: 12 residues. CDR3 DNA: TGTGCCAGCAGTGCAATTAACACTGAAGCTTTCTTT. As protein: CASSAINTEAFF.

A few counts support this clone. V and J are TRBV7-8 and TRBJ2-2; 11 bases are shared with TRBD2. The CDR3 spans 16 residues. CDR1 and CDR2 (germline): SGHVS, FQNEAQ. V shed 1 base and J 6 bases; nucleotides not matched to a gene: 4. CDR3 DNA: TGTGCCAGCAGCTTAGTAGCGGGGGGGCCAGCCGGGGAGCTGTTTTTT. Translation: CASSLVAGGPAGELFF.

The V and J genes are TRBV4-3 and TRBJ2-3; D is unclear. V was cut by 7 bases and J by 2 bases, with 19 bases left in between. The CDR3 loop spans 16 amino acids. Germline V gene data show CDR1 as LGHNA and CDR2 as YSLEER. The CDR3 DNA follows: TGCGCCAGCACTTCAAATCCTCCCAGCCCCACAGATACGCAGTATTTT. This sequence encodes CASTSNPPSPTDTQYF.

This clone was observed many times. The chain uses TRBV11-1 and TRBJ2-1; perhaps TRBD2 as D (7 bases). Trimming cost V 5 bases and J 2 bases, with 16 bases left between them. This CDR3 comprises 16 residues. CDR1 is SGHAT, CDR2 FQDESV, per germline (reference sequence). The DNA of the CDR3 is TGTGCCAGCAGCCCCCAGCGAGGGGGGGCCTACAATGAGCAGTTCTTC. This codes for CASSPQRGGAYNEQFF.

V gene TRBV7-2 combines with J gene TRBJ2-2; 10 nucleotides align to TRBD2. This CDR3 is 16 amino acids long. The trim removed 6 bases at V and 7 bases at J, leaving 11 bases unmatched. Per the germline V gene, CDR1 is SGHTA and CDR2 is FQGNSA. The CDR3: CASRPLAGGLGGELFF. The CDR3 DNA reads TGTGCCAGCAGACCCTTAGCGGGGGGCTTGGGCGGGGAGCTGTTTTTT. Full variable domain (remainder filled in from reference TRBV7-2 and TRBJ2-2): GAGVSQSPSNKVTEKGKDVELRCDPISGHTALYWYRQSLGQGLEFLIYFQGNSAPDKSGLPSDRFSAERTGGSVSTLTIQRTQQEDSAVYLCASRPLAGGLGGELFFGEGSRLTVL.

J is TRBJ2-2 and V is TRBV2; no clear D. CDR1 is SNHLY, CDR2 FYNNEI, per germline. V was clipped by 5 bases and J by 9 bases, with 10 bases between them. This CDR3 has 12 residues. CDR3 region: CASSRLGRELFF. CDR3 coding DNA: TGTGCCAGCAGTCGACTTGGCCGGGAGCTGTTTTTT.